Each of the 20 T cell receptor beta chains below was sequenced from the same sample in a study of blood T cell repertoires in COVID-19. Repertoires were generated with immunoSEQ multiplex PCR, while TCRdb's copy carries only in-frame clones and drops some. The sample consists of 250,000 or so clones, around 90% of them appearing once. Sequences were obtained from peripheral blood. These TCRs come from an older man with acute or convalescent COVID-19.

The chain has TRBV5-6 and TRBJ1-2; TRBD1 matches at 10 bases. CDR1 and CDR2 from the germline V gene are SGHDT and YYEEEE. The CDR3 totals 14 residues. V shed 3 bases, J shed 2 bases, and the junction held 1 base outside the gene matches. The CDR3 nucleotides read TGTGCCAGCAGCTGGGGACAGGGGAACTATGGCTACACCTTC. This codes for CASSWGQGNYGYTF.

The chain is built from TRBV19 and TRBJ1-6; no definite D call. Between the trimmed V and J ends, which lost 3 bases and 8 bases, there was a span of 5 bases. CDR1 and CDR2 from the germline V gene are LNHDA and SQIVND (reference sequence). The length of the CDR3 is 12 residues. This CDR3 is CASSISDSPLHF. Written as DNA, the CDR3 is TGTGCCAGTAGTATTTCCGATTCACCCCTCCACTTT.

CDR3 loop: CASRNRGPYEQYF. CDR3 in DNA: TGTGCCAGCAGAAACAGGGGGCCCTACGAGCAGTACTTC. The genes are TRBV27 and TRBJ2-7; 9 bases agree with TRBD1. CDR1 is MNHEY, CDR2 SMNVEV, per germline (reference sequence). The CDR3 is 13 residues long. The ends lost 6 bases at V and 2 bases at J; junction bases unmatched: 2.

This rearrangement joins TRBV4-2 to TRBJ2-5, with 7 positions matching TRBD2. This CDR3 region has 14 residues. CDR1 is LGHNA and CDR2 is YNFKEQ in the germline V gene. J was trimmed by 4 bases and V by 1 base; bases with no gene match: 3. CDR3 DNA sequence: TGTGCCAGCAGCCAAGGGGCTAGCGGAGAGACCCAGTACTTC. Its protein is CASSQGASGETQYF.

This chain connects TRBV5-1 to TRBJ2-7, with 9 nucleotides matching TRBD1. V dropped 2 bases and J dropped 2; count of bases not matched to a gene: 11. Germline loops: CDR1 SGHRS, CDR2 YFSETQ. The CDR3 covers 17 residues. CDR3 in amino acids: CASSFLPQGASTYEQYF. The CDR3 region has the DNA TGCGCCAGCAGCTTTTTACCACAGGGGGCGTCAACCTACGAGCAGTACTTC.

This sequence joins TRBV5-4 and TRBJ1-4, with D maybe TRBD1 (5 bases). Between the trimmed V and J ends, which lost 3 bases and 6 bases, there was a span of 15 bases. CDR3 size: 15 residues. Germline CDR1 and CDR2: SGHNT and YYREEE (reference sequence). The CDR3 loop reads CASSSDTLQDEKLFF. CDR3 DNA: TGTGCCAGCAGCTCGGACACCTTACAGGATGAAAAACTGTTTTTT.

The chain carries TRBV5-4 and TRBJ1-4; D is perhaps TRBD1 (5 bases). With 2 bases removed from V and 8 bases from J, the gap between germline ends came to 19 bases. The CDR3 contains 16 residues. Germline CDR1 is SGHNT and CDR2 is YYREEE (reference sequence). For the CDR3, the DNA is TGTGCCAGCAGCTTTAGGCCCACCGGGGGTCGGGAAAAACTGTTTTTT. Amino acid sequence: CASSFRPTGGREKLFF.

V and J are TRBV6-1 and TRBJ2-7, with TRBD1 matching 9 bases. In germline, CDR1 is MNHNS, CDR2 SASEGT. The CDR3 totals 17 residues. V dropped 3 bases and J dropped 4; count of bases not matched to a gene: 13. This chain's CDR3 is CASSDPRGGTGWYEQYF. CDR3 DNA sequence: TGTGCCAGCAGTGATCCCAGGGGGGGGACAGGGTGGTACGAGCAGTACTTC.

The rearrangement joins TRBV4-2 to TRBJ1-1; 8 bases match TRBD1. Germline V gene lookup returns CDR1 LGHNA and CDR2 YNFKEQ. The V segment lost 6 bases and the J segment 3 bases; nucleotides outside the gene matches: 9. This CDR3 has 15 residues. CDR3 in DNA: TGTGCCAGCAGTCAGACCGGGACAGGCGACACTGAAGCTTTCTTT. Amino acid sequence: CASSQTGTGDTEAFF.

This clone was counted a few times. The chain has TRBV7-9 and TRBJ2-7; 7 bases fit TRBD1. Per germline, CDR1 SEHNR and CDR2 FQNEAQ (reference sequence). The CDR3 has 15 amino acids. J gave up 6 bases and V 4 bases, and 12 bases lay outside the gene matches. The CDR3 bases are TGTGCCAGCAGCTGGACAGGCGGCTCCCTCTCCGAGCAGTACTTC. It encodes CASSWTGGSLSEQYF.

The chain carries TRBV19 and TRBJ1-2; TRBD1 agrees at 7 bases. CDR1 and CDR2 (germline): LNHDA, SQIVND (reference sequence). The CDR3 covers 14 residues. Germline trimming cut 5 bases from V and 8 bases from J; bases unmatched to any gene: 11. The CDR3 reads CASSPGQDTGGYTF. Here the CDR3 DNA reads TGTGCCAGTAGTCCTGGACAGGATACCGGGGGCTACACCTTC.

V and J are TRBV13 and TRBJ2-5, with D perhaps TRBD2 (6 bases). CDR1 and CDR2 (germline): PRHDT, FYEKMQ (reference sequence). The V gene lost 5 bases and the J gene lost 1 base, with 8 bases spanning the gap. The CDR3 has 13 amino acids. CDR3 protein: CASSRDFQETQYF. CDR3 nucleotides: TGTGCCAGCAGCAGGGACTTCCAAGAGACCCAGTACTTC.

The chain employs TRBV7-9 and TRBJ2-6; possibly TRBD1 for D (5 bases). Looked up from germline, CDR1 is SEHNR and CDR2 is FQNEAQ (reference sequence). V lost 2 bases, J lost 1 base, and 9 bases lay in between. The CDR3 has 16 amino acids. CDR3 sequence: CASSLPTESGANVLTF. The CDR3 region has the DNA TGTGCCAGCAGCTTACCGACAGAGTCTGGGGCCAACGTCCTGACTTTC.

The chain uses TRBV7-3 and TRBJ2-5; a weak D match, TRBD2 (6 bases). Germline V gene sequence: CDR1 SGHTA, CDR2 FQGTGA. Trimming shortened V by 5 bases and J by 2 bases, and 18 bases separated the two germline ends. The CDR3 spans 16 residues. The CDR3 DNA follows: TGTGCCAGCAGCCCCAACGGTGGCGGGGTACAAGAGACCCAGTACTTC. This codes for CASSPNGGGVQETQYF.

The chain recombines TRBV28 with TRBJ2-5; 9 bases line up with TRBD1. Losses at the gene ends were 5 bases for V and 6 bases for J; bases not matched to a gene: 7. CDR1 and CDR2 from the germline V gene are MDHEN and SYDVKM. The CDR3 has 14 amino acids. CDR3: CASSPRDRVKTQYF. The CDR3 coding sequence is TGTGCCAGCAGTCCACGGGACAGGGTTAAGACCCAGTACTTC. Full variable domain (outside the CDR3, taken from reference TRBV28 and TRBJ2-5): DVKVTQSSRYLVKRTGEKVFLECVQDMDHENMFWYRQDPGLGLRLIYFSYDVKMKEKGDIPEGYSVSREKKERFSLILESASTNQTSMYLCASSPRDRVKTQYFGPGTRLLVL.

As concerns this clone: Other DNA sequences in the same sample also yield this CDR3. This rearrangement joins TRBV12-3 or TRBV12-4 to TRBJ1-2, with 8 bases identical to TRBD1. The CDR3 spans 13 residues. V lost 5 bases, J lost 5 bases, and 4 bases stayed unmatched. The chain's CDR3 is CASSPDRGYGYTF. In nucleotides, the CDR3 is TGTGCCAGCAGTCCAGACAGGGGTTATGGCTACACCTTC.

The genes are TRBV7-2 and TRBJ2-1; D is undetermined. V was pared by 2 bases and J by 2 bases, with 13 bases between. The germline gives CDR1 SGHTA, CDR2 FQGNSA. The CDR3 is made up of 16 amino acids. The CDR3 is CASSLFTQYPYNEQFF. The CDR3 DNA is TGTGCCAGCAGCTTATTTACCCAGTACCCCTACAATGAGCAGTTCTTC.

This clone was counted a single time. The chain combines TRBV14 with TRBJ2-5, with D perhaps matching TRBD1 (6 bases). This CDR3 comprises 15 residues. Germline V gene data show CDR1 as SGHDN and CDR2 as FVKESK. Trimming took 1 base from V and 2 from J, leaving 11 bases between them. CDR3 loop: CASSQGTAPQETQYF. CDR3 in DNA: TGTGCCAGCAGCCAAGGGACAGCCCCTCAAGAGACCCAGTACTTC. Combining the CDR3 with reference TRBV14 and TRBJ2-5 gives the whole variable domain EAGVTQFPSHSVIEKGQTVTLRCDPISGHDNLYWYRRVMGKEIKFLLHFVKESKQDESGMPNNRFLAERTGGTYSTLKVQPAELEDSGVYFCASSQGTAPQETQYFGPGTRLLVL.

V usage is TRBV12-5 and J usage is TRBJ2-1; the D gene is possibly TRBD1 (5 bases). This CDR3 is built from 18 residues. Germline V gene lookup returns CDR1 LGHNT and CDR2 FRNRAP. Trimming left V 0 bases short and J 4 bases short, with 19 bases between. The CDR3 here is CASGLVILEERGYNEQFF. The CDR3, as DNA: TGTGCTAGTGGTTTGGTAATTTTAGAGGAAAGGGGATACAATGAGCAGTTCTTC. The whole variable domain, remainder taken from reference TRBV12-5 and TRBJ2-1, is DARVTQTPRHKVTEMGQEVTMRCQPILGHNTVFWYRQTMMQGLELLAYFRNRAPLDDSGMPKDRFSAEMPDATLATLKIQPSEPRDSAVYFCASGLVILEERGYNEQFFGPGTRLTVL.

In this sample, this clone turned up once. The rearrangement joins TRBV7-2 to TRBJ2-6; D uncertain. Germline CDR1 is SGHTA and CDR2 is FQGNSA. This CDR3 comprises 18 residues. The ends were cut back, 4 bases at V and 4 bases at J, with 20 bases in the middle. The CDR3 region has the DNA TGTGCCAGCAGCTCGACATTCTACAGATTCGCCGGGGCCAACGTCCTGACTTTC. Translating it yields CASSSTFYRFAGANVLTF.